The rows below give T cell receptor beta chains drawn from one sample of a study of T-cell reconstitution after alpha-beta-depleted transplantation in children. In TCRdb, the PCR reads were re-called with MiXCR into one record per CDR3 protein. In the table there are 490,000 or so distinct CDR3 sequences, roughly a tenth of which are singletons. This specimen was PBMCs, taken before TCRalphabeta/CD19-depleted stem cell transplant. The source is a child between 2 and 9 years old with inherited bone marrow failure, due to receive a stem cell transplant. Each CDR3 is given with its conserved first and last residue. D genes are given only for firm matches. Rows give clone size only sometimes, using once, few, many, or a class for an expanded clone.

TRBD2	TRBJ2-3	TRBV6-1	many	TGTGCCGTACCCGGGACTAGCGGGAGTTGGGGTACGCAGTATTTT	CAVPGTSGSWGTQYF
.	TRBJ2-7	TRBV4-1	many	TGCGCCAGCAGCCCTCGAGTGCGCTCCTACGAGCAGTACTTC	CASSPRVRSYEQYF
.	TRBJ2-7	TRBV5-1	many	TGCGCCAGCAGCTTCGGTATGGCGGGGCTCTCCTACGAGCAGTACTTC	CASSFGMAGLSYEQYF
.	TRBJ2-7	TRBV10-3	many	TGTGCCATCAGTACATCTTTAGCCTACGAGCAGTACTTC	CAISTSLAYEQYF
.	TRBJ2-2	TRBV7-2	many	TGTGCCAGCAGCTTACGATGGGAGACGGACACCGGGGAGCTGTTTTTT	CASSLRWETDTGELFF
TRBD1	TRBJ2-7	TRBV3-1	.	TGTACCAGCAGCCAAGGTTACAGGGGGCATCGCGGGAACTCCTACGAGCAGTACTTC	CTSSQGYRGHRGNSYEQYF
TRBD2	TRBJ2-1	TRBV27	many	TGTGCCAGCAGTACGGGACTAGATAATGAGCAGTTCTTC	CASSTGLDNEQFF
TRBD1	TRBJ2-7	TRBV28	few	TGTGCCAGCAGTTATATCGGGACAGGGGTAGACGAGCAGTACTTC	CASSYIGTGVDEQYF
TRBD2	TRBJ2-1	TRBV28	many	TGTGCCAGCAGTTTATGGGCTAGCGGGCGGATTTACAATGAGCAGTTCTTC	CASSLWASGRIYNEQFF
.	TRBJ2-1	TRBV5-1	many	TGCGCCAGCAGCGCCGGAGGGGGGTACAATGAGCAGTTCTTC	CASSAGGGYNEQFF
.	TRBJ2-7	TRBV12-3/TRBV12-4	.	TGTGCCAGCAGTTTGAAAGGGAGGCCCTACGAGCAGTACTTC	CASSLKGRPYEQYF
TRBD1	TRBJ2-7	TRBV29-1	many	TGCAGCGTTGAAGCCTTACAGGGGGTCACCTACGAGCAGTACTTC	CSVEALQGVTYEQYF
.	TRBJ2-2	TRBV14	many	TGTGCCAGCAGCCAAGTTTTCACCGGGGAGCTGTTTTTT	CASSQVFTGELFF
.	TRBJ2-7	TRBV4-1	many	TGCGCCAGCAGCCAAGAGGGGAACGAGCAGTACTTC	CASSQEGNEQYF
TRBD2	TRBJ2-3	TRBV20-1	many	TGCAGTGCTAGAGGATCATCCGGGACTAGCGGGACCACAGATACGCAGTATTTT	CSARGSSGTSGTTDTQYF
.	TRBJ2-1	TRBV29-1	few	TGCAGCGTTTCAGAGGTCCCCGGCGATGAGCAGTTCTTC	CSVSEVPGDEQFF
.	TRBJ2-7	TRBV20-1	.	TGCAGTGCTGGCGCCACCTACGAGCAGTACTTC	CSAGATYEQYF
TRBD2	TRBJ2-1	TRBV6-5	few	TGTGCCAGCAGTTCATACGGGACTAGCGGTCACAATGAGCAGTTCTTC	CASSSYGTSGHNEQFF
.	TRBJ2-7	TRBV7-2	few	TGTGCCAGCATCGCCGGATGGGGTCCCGGAGAGCAGTACTTC	CASIAGWGPGEQYF
TRBD2	TRBJ2-1	TRBV30	many	TGTGCCTGGAGGACTAGCGGGAGTTACAATGAGCAGTTCTTC	CAWRTSGSYNEQFF
.	TRBJ1-1	TRBV15	many	TGTGCCACCAGCAGAGATTACGGAACCTCCGGGACTGAAGCTTTCTTT	CATSRDYGTSGTEAFF
TRBD2	TRBJ2-7	TRBV7-2	many	TGTGCCAGCAGCTTATGGACTAGCGGCTACGAGCAGTACTTC	CASSLWTSGYEQYF
TRBD2	TRBJ2-1	TRBV5-1	many	TGCGCCAGCAGCTTGAAGCGGGAGGACCTATACAATGAGCAGTTCTTC	CASSLKREDLYNEQFF
TRBD1	TRBJ2-5	TRBV28	many	TGTGCCAGCAGTTACACAGGGGTGGGGACCCAGTACTTC	CASSYTGVGTQYF
.	TRBJ2-5	TRBV7-6	many	TGTGCCAGCAGCTTAATGCCTAAAGAGACCCAGTACTTC	CASSLMPKETQYF
.	TRBJ1-1	TRBV5-4	.	TGTGCCAGCAGCCTGGGGGTCCCCTCTGAAGCTTTCTTT	CASSLGVPSEAFF